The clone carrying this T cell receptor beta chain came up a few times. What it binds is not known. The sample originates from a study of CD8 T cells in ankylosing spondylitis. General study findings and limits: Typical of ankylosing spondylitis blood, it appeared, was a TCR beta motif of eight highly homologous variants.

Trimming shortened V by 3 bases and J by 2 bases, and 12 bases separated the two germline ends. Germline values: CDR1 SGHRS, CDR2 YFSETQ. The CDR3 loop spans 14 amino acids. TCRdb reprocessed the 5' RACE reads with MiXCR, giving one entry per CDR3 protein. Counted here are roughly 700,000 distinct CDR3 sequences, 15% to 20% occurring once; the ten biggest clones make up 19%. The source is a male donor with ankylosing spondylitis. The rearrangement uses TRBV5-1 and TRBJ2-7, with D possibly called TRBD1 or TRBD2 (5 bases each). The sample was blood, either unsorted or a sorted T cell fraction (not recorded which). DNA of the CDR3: TGCGCCAGCAGCTGGGGAGAAGGGGCCTACGAGCAGTACTTC. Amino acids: CASSWGEGAYEQYF.